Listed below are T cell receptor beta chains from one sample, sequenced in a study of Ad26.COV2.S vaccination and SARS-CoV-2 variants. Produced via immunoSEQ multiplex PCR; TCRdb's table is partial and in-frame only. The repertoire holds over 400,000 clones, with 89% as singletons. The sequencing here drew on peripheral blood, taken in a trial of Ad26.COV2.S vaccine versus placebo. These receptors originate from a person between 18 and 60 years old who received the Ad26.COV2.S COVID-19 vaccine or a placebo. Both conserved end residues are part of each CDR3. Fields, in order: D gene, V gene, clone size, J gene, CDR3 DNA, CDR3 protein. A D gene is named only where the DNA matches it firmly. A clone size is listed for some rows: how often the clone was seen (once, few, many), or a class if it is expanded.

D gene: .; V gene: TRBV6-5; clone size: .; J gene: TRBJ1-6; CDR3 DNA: TGTGCCAGCTCACTGGTGGGAGCCCTCCACTTT; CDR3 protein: CASSLVGALHF
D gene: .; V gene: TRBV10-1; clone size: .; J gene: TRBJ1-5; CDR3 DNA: TGCGCCAGCGATCTAATCAGCAATCAGCCCCAGCATTTT; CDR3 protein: CASDLISNQPQHF
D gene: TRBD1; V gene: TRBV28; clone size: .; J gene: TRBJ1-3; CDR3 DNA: TGTGCCAGCAGCTGGACAGGGGCTGGAAACACCATATATTTT; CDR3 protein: CASSWTGAGNTIYF
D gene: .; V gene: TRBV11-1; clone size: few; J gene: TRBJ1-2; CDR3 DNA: TGTGCCAGCAGCTACGTTACAGGGTCGGGCTACACCTTC; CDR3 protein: CASSYVTGSGYTF
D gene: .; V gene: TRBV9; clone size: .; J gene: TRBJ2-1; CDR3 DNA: TGTGCCAGCAGCATTTCGACTAGTCGAGGGGGGCAGTTCTTC; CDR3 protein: CASSISTSRGGQFF
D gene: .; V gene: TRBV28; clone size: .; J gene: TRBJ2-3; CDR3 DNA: TGTGCCAGCAGGCTTACCTGGGCGGATACGCAGTATTTT; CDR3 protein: CASRLTWADTQYF
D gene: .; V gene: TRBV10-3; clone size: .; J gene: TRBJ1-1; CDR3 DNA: TGTGCCATCAGTCAGACAGCGAACACTGAAGCTTTCTTT; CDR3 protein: CAISQTANTEAFF
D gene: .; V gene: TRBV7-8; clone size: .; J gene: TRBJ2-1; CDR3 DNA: TGTGCCAGCAGCTTAGGGGTCGCGGCCCCCCTCAATGAGCAGTTCTTC; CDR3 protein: CASSLGVAAPLNEQFF
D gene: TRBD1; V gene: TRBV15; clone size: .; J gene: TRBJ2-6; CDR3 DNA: TGTGCCACCAGGGACAGGGAAAGTCCCGGGGCCAACGTCCTGACTTTC; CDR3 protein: CATRDRESPGANVLTF
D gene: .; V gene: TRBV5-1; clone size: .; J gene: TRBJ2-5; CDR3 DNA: TGCGCCAGCAGCTTGGCCGCGACCGCACAAGAGACCCAGTACTTC; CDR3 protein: CASSLAATAQETQYF
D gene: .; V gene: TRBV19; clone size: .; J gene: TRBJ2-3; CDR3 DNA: TGTGCCAGTAGTATATACCCCCCCCAGCTGGGGGGCACAGATACGCAGTATTTT; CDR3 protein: CASSIYPPQLGGTDTQYF
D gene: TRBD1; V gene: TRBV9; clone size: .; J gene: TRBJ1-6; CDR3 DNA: TGTGCCAGCAGCCCTAGAGGACAGGGTGCATTGGGACCCCTCCACTTT; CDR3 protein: CASSPRGQGALGPLHF
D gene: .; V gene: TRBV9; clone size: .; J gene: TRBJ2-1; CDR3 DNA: TGTGCCAGCAGCGTAGCTCGGTCAGGGGAAAAGGGCAATGAGCAGTTCTTC; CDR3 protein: CASSVARSGEKGNEQFF
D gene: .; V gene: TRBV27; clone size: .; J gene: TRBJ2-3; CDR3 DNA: TGTGCCAGCAGTTTGATCTTTAGCACAGATACGCAGTATTTT; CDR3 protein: CASSLIFSTDTQYF
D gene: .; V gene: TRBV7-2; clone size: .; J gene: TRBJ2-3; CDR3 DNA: TGTGCCAGCAGCTTAAGGCCCTCAGTGGATACGCAGTATTTT; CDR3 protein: CASSLRPSVDTQYF
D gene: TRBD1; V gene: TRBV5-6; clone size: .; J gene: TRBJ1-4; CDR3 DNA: TGTGCCAGCAGCTCGGCGGTGACAGGGATAGACGAAAAACTGTTTTTT; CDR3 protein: CASSSAVTGIDEKLFF
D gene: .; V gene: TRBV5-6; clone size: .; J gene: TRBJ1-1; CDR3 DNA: TGTGCCAGCAGCTTGGTAGGGCAGGGGAGAACTGAAGCTTTCTTT; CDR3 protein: CASSLVGQGRTEAFF
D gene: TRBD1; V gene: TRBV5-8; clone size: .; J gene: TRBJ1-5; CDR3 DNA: TGTGCCAGCAGCCAAGGACAGGTCCGCAATCAGCCCCAGCATTTT; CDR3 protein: CASSQGQVRNQPQHF
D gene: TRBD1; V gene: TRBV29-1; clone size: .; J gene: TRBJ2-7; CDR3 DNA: TGCAGCGTTTTTACCGGGACAGGGGCATACGAGCAGTACTTC; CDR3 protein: CSVFTGTGAYEQYF
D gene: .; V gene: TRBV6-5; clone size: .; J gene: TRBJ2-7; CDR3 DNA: TGTGCCAGCAGTCGGAACAGGGGGGGCTACGAGCAGTACTTC; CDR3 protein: CASSRNRGGYEQYF
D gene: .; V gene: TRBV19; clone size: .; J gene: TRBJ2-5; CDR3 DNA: TGTGCCAGTAGTATAAGCGATATTCGAGAGACCCAGTACTTC; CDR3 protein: CASSISDIRETQYF
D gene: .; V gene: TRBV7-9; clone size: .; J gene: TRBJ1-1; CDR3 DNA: TGTGCCAGCGCACTTACAGGGACGAACACTGAAGCTTTCTTT; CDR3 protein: CASALTGTNTEAFF
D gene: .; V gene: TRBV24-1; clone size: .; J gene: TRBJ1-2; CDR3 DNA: TGTGCCACCAGTGATTTTGGGGGTGCGGGCTACACCTTC; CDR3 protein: CATSDFGGAGYTF
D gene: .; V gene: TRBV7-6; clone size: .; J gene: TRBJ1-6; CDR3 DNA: TGTGCCAGCAGCTTACAGGGCCGTTCACCCCTCCACTTT; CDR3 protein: CASSLQGRSPLHF